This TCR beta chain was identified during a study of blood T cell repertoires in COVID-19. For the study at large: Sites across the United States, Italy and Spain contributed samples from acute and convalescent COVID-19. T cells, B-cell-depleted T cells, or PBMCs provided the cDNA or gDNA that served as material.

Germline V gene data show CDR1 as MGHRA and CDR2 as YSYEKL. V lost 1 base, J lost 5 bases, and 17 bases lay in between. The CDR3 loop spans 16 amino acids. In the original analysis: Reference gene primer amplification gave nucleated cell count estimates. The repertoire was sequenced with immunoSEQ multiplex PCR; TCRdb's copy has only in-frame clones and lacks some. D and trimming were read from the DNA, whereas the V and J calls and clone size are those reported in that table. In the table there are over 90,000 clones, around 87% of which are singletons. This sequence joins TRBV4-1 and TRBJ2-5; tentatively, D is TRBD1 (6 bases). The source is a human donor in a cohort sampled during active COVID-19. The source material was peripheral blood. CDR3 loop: CASSQAVSAGVETQYF. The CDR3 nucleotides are TGCGCCAGCAGCCAAGCCGTGTCTGCAGGGGTCGAGACCCAGTACTTC.